Relative to its sample, the clone carrying this TCR beta chain is medium-sized. This sample stems from a study of glioma-infiltrating T cells. Amplification of TCR alpha and beta CDR3 regions from RNA used iRepertoire nested multiplex PCR. TCRdb re-called the multiplex PCR reads through MiXCR, storing one row per CDR3 protein. The sample has roughly 3,100 distinct CDR3 sequences, 35% to 55% seen once. The CDR3 is 18 amino acids. The V and J ends lost 6 bases and 5 bases respectively, with 23 bases between them. Per the germline V gene, CDR1 is MNHNS and CDR2 is SASEGT. The chain couples TRBV6-1 to TRBJ1-6; the D is unclear. This TCR was sampled from a human donor with low-grade glioma or glioblastoma, undergoing nonglioma brain surgery, or in good health (not recorded which). Sequences were obtained from glioma tissue, nonneoplastic brain tissue, or PBMCs (not recorded which). CDR3 sequence reads: CASSHYLILSGDNSPLHF. The DNA for the CDR3 is TGTGCCAGCAGCCATTACCTCATCCTTAGCGGGGATAATTCACCCCTCCACTTT.